This TCR beta chain was sequenced for a study of cytomegalovirus exposure and HLA in healthy donors. Study-wide results and caveats: A later analysis reportedly identified an Asian-associated ancestry cluster as carrying fewer N-insertions than the 666-donor mean.

Concerning this clone: Its antigen is currently unknown.

V shed 2 bases and J 3 bases; nucleotides not matched to a gene: 5. This CDR3 comprises 15 residues. Germline values: CDR1 LGHNA, CDR2 YNFKEQ. A multiplex PCR was run with 60 Vbeta primers and 13 Jbeta primers. As handled by the study authors: Per a later analysis, the number of unique TCR beta chains was about 78 million, of which 9 million to 14 million were shared. The data were produced by immunoSEQ multiplex PCR, yet TCRdb's version contains in-frame clones alone and is incomplete. V and J calls and clone size are given by that table; D and trimming were obtained from the DNA. The table has about 100,000 clones, around 85% seen once.

The receptor was derived from a man aged 30 to 45 in good health and CMV-seronegative. Material for sequencing was PBMCs. This rearrangement joins TRBV4-2 to TRBJ2-7; 9 positions match TRBD2. The chain's CDR3 is CASSQPSGTVYEQYF. CDR3 bases: TGTGCCAGCAGCCAACCTAGCGGGACCGTCTACGAGCAGTACTTC.